The T cell receptor beta chain under discussion was sequenced for a study of T cell responses to AZD1222 COVID-19 vaccine. Broader study findings: Spike-specific TCRs gained breadth and depth after people received two AZD1222 doses. Baseline antibody screening turned up just a handful of seropositive AZD1222 recipients.

Produced via immunoSEQ multiplex PCR; TCRdb's table is partial and in-frame only. The data hold just under 75,000 clones, with around three quarters observed a single time. Germline CDR1 and CDR2: MDHEN and SYDVKM. The CDR3 sequence is 12 residues long. Trimming removed 3 bases from V and 9 bases from J, with 10 bases in between. As regards this clone: Its antigen is as yet unknown.

The specimen was peripheral blood, collected 28 days after the second AZD1222 dose. The chain recombines TRBV28 with TRBJ2-3; D is undetermined. This sequence originates from an adult who received the AZD1222 COVID-19 vaccine. CDR3 DNA: TGTGCCAGCAGTTTCTCCGCGTCGACGCAGTATTTT. This codes for CASSFSASTQYF.